In its sample, the clone carrying this T cell receptor beta chain was seen a few times. The antigen is not known. This record belongs to a study of vaccination and CD4 T cells after COVID-19. Study-level information: The study collected post-vaccine samples a median 72 days after dose two, with a range of 14 to 241.

Cultured CD4+ T cell DNA was sequenced using the Oncomine TCR Beta short-read assay. MiXCR was run by TCRdb on the PCR reads, yielding one entry per CDR3 protein. The sample includes under 25,000 distinct CDR3 sequences, roughly two fifths of them seen just once. Treatment indicated: roughly 10-day PBMC culture with coronavirus spike peptide pools or control peptides (ViraFEST assay). The material was CD4+ T cells from blood, cultured in vitro, obtained before SARS-CoV-2 vaccination. The sequence derives from a human donor who had recovered from COVID-19.

CDR3 loop: CSARAPGGLNEQYF. The CDR3 coding sequence is TGCAGTGCTAGAGCCCCGGGAGGGCTGAACGAGCAGTACTTC. This chain joins TRBV20-1 and TRBJ2-7; TRBD2 aligns across 8 bases. Germline CDR1 DFQATT, CDR2 SNEGSKA (reference sequence). V gave up 1 base and J gave up 5 bases; unmatched junction bases: 7. This CDR3 region has 14 residues.